The 26 T cell receptor beta chains below come from one sample, sequenced in a study of shared clonotypes between healthy human individuals. Sequenced by immunoSEQ multiplex PCR; TCRdb stores in-frame clones only, minus some. The table has about 2,200,000 clones, roughly 91% seen once. Naive CD8 cells comprised CD45RO-negative, CCR7-positively selected cells, excluding terminally differentiated effector memory CD45RA+ cells. The sample comprised naive CD8+ T cells from PBMCs. These receptors were obtained from a man younger than 35 in good health. Some clones in this sample may be carry-over from other donors' samples.

This clone came up once. The chain carries TRBV2 and TRBJ2-3, with TRBD2 matching 9 bases. Per the germline V gene, CDR1 is SNHLY and CDR2 is FYNNEI. CDR3 length: 16 amino acids. V was pared by 8 bases and J by 2 bases, with 11 bases of the junction left unmatched. CDR3 amino acids: CASWPRLAEDTDTQYF. The CDR3, as DNA: TGTGCCAGCTGGCCGCGACTAGCGGAAGACACAGATACGCAGTATTTT.

The J gene is TRBJ2-7, the V gene TRBV29-1, with D possibly matching TRBD2 (6 bases). Trimming took off 4 bases at V and 5 bases at J, with 15 bases between the two ends. This CDR3 has 13 residues. Looked up from germline, CDR1 is SQVTM and CDR2 is ANQGSEA. CDR3 loop: CSVGGGAAHEQYF. The CDR3 nucleotides are TGCAGCGTTGGAGGCGGGGCCGCCCACGAGCAGTACTTC.

The chain couples TRBV7-9 to TRBJ1-2; D uncertain. The CDR3 loop spans 15 amino acids. V lost 0 bases to trimming and J lost 0 bases, with 8 bases between them. CDR1 is SEHNR and CDR2 is FQNEAQ in the germline V gene (reference sequence). CDR3: CASSLAGPTNYGYTF. CDR3 bases: TGTGCCAGCAGCTTAGCTGGACCGACTAACTATGGCTACACCTTC.

This sequence joins TRBV4-1 and TRBJ2-1; D call uncertain. Germline V gene sequence: CDR1 MGHRA, CDR2 YSYEKL. Deletions cut 0 bases from V and 7 bases from J, with 7 bases between. This CDR3 region has 13 residues. CDR3 loop: CASSQDLRNEQFF. The CDR3 DNA reads TGCGCCAGCAGCCAAGATCTAAGAAATGAGCAGTTCTTC.

This clone was counted between two and nine times. The V call is TRBV30, the J call TRBJ1-5; D call uncertain. Germline V lookup: CDR1 GTSNPN, CDR2 SVGIG (reference sequence). Deletions cut 0 bases from V and 10 bases from J, with 13 bases between. The CDR3 runs to 13 residues. CDR3 sequence (DNA): TGTGCCTGGAGTGTAGCGGTTGCAGGACCCCAGCATTTT. This translates into CAWSVAVAGPQHF. Complete variable domain (other parts from reference TRBV30 and TRBJ1-5): SQTIHQWPATLVQPVGSPLSLECTVEGTSNPNLYWYRQAAGRGLQLLFYSVGIGQISSEVPQNLSASRPQDRQFILSSKKLLLSDSGFYLCAWSVAVAGPQHFGDGTRLSIL.

The V call is TRBV14, the J call TRBJ2-6, with D possibly matching TRBD1 (5 bases). The CDR3 contains 16 residues. Germline CDR1 reads SGHDN; CDR2 reads FVKESK. The V end was cut by 2 bases, the J end by 4 bases, with 12 bases between. CDR3 in DNA: TGTGCCAGCAGCCAACAACAGGCCTCAGGGGCCAACGTCCTGACTTTC. Protein sequence: CASSQQQASGANVLTF.

This sequence joins TRBV30 and TRBJ1-6; D unclear. The V end was cut by 4 bases, the J end by 0 bases, with 7 bases between. Germline CDR1 is GTSNPN and CDR2 is SVGIG (reference sequence). The length of the CDR3 is 14 residues. As DNA, the CDR3 is TGTGCCTGGACAGGACCCTCCTATAATTCACCCCTCCACTTT. It is translated as CAWTGPSYNSPLHF.

This chain joins TRBV6-4 and TRBJ2-5; D is perhaps TRBD1 (5 bases). Trimming stripped 6 bases from V and 3 bases from J, with 26 bases between. CDR3 length equals 18 residues. The V gene's germline CDR1 is MRHNA and CDR2 SNTAGT. CDR3: CASSPPLDGAARKETQYF. CDR3 in DNA: TGTGCCAGCAGCCCACCCTTAGATGGGGCCGCGAGGAAAGAGACCCAGTACTTC.

This chain links TRBV12-5 with TRBJ2-1; D unresolved. This CDR3 has 13 residues. V gave up 0 bases and J gave up 3 bases, with 3 bases separating them. Per germline, CDR1 LGHNT and CDR2 FRNRAP. The DNA for the CDR3 is TGTGCTAGTGGTTTGGTCAGCTACAATGAGCAGTTCTTC. This sequence encodes CASGLVSYNEQFF.

The chain joins TRBV7-9 to TRBJ2-7, with D unclear. CDR1 and CDR2 (germline): SEHNR, FQNEAQ (reference sequence). This CDR3 comprises 13 residues. V gave up 4 bases and J gave up 7 bases, with 14 bases separating them. DNA for the CDR3: TGTGCCAGCAGCTCCCTTTCAAGGGCTGAGCAGTACTTC. Amino acids: CASSSLSRAEQYF. Full variable domain (missing parts from reference TRBV7-9 and TRBJ2-7): DTGVSQNPRHKITKRGQNVTFRCDPISEHNRLYWYRQTLGQGPEFLTYFQNEAQLEKSRLLSDRFSAERPKGSFSTLEIQRTEQGDSAMYLCASSSLSRAEQYFGPGTRLTVT.

Turning to this clone: This specimen includes other DNA sequences encoding the same CDR3. The chain joins TRBV27 to TRBJ2-2, with a tentative D call TRBD2 (5 bases). From germline, CDR1 is MNHEY and CDR2 SMNVEV (reference sequence). Between the trimmed V and J ends, which lost 4 bases and 6 bases, there was a span of 6 bases. The CDR3 runs 12 residues. Written as DNA, the CDR3 is TGTGCCAGCAGTTACGGGGCCGGGGAGCTGTTTTTT. As protein: CASSYGAGELFF.

The CDR3: CASSFLLAGGLGGYNEQFF. Here the CDR3 DNA reads TGTGCCAGCAGCTTTCTCCTAGCGGGAGGGTTAGGAGGTTACAATGAGCAGTTCTTC. V gene TRBV7-6 combines with J gene TRBJ2-1, with 12 bases identical to TRBD2. Germline CDR1 SGHVS, CDR2 FNYEAQ. V trimming: 3 bases; J trimming: 4 bases; junction bases outside the gene matches: 13. The length of the CDR3 is 19 residues.

The rearrangement links TRBV7-3 to TRBJ2-2; a weak D match, TRBD2 (6 bases). CDR1 and CDR2 (germline): SGHTA, FQGTGA. The germline V and J ends were trimmed by 5 bases and 3 bases, with 16 bases remaining between them. The CDR3 consists of 16 residues. CDR3 DNA: TGTGCCAGCAGCCCAAGGAGGGGATCGGACACCGGGGAGCTGTTTTTT. This codes for CASSPRRGSDTGELFF.

V is TRBV13 and J is TRBJ1-4; no definite D call. V lost 0 bases, J lost 14 bases, and 13 bases lay in between. This CDR3 has 13 amino acids. The V gene's germline CDR1 is PRHDT and CDR2 FYEKMQ (reference sequence). This chain's CDR3 is CASSLGGAQPLFF. CDR3 DNA: TGTGCCAGCAGCTTAGGCGGAGCTCAGCCGCTGTTTTTT.

J is TRBJ2-7 and V is TRBV6-1; tentatively, D is TRBD1 or TRBD2 (6 bases each). The CDR3 length is 13 residues. Per germline, CDR1 MNHNS and CDR2 SASEGT. The ends were cut back, 7 bases at V and 3 bases at J, with 13 bases in the middle. This chain's CDR3 is CASNEGGGYEQYF. DNA of the CDR3: TGTGCCAGCAACGAAGGAGGGGGCTACGAGCAGTACTTC.

This clone was found a few times. The chain joins TRBV19 to TRBJ1-1, with D possibly matching TRBD1 (6 bases). Germline V CDR1 and CDR2: LNHDA, SQIVND (reference sequence). The germline V and J ends were trimmed by 10 bases and 8 bases, with 14 bases remaining between them. This CDR3 has 11 amino acids. The CDR3, as DNA: TGTGCCACCATGGGGGCAGGGGAAGCTTTCTTT. This sequence encodes CATMGAGEAFF.

This rearrangement joins TRBV7-9 to TRBJ1-2, with D hard to call. CDR3 size: 15 residues. Trimming removed 4 bases at V and 2 bases at J, with 14 bases between. Per germline, CDR1 SEHNR and CDR2 FQNEAQ (reference sequence). In DNA form, the CDR3 reads TGTGCCAGCAGCTCCGTCGGACTAACCAACTATGGCTACACCTTC. The encoded protein is CASSSVGLTNYGYTF.

As for this clone: The same CDR3 is also encoded by other DNA sequences in this sample. This sequence joins TRBV9 and TRBJ2-1, with 7 positions matching TRBD2. The CDR3 spans 15 residues. After removal of 0 bases from V and 6 bases from J, the junction contained 6 bases not matched to a gene. Germline V gene lookup returns CDR1 SGDLS and CDR2 YYNGEE. CDR3: CASSVGSSGGNEQFF. CDR3 DNA: TGTGCCAGCAGCGTAGGGTCTAGCGGAGGCAATGAGCAGTTCTTC.

The V and J genes are TRBV28 and TRBJ2-5; D is undetermined. The CDR3 contains 13 residues. Germline CDR1 MDHEN, CDR2 SYDVKM. Between the trimmed V and J ends, which lost 8 bases and 4 bases, there was a span of 14 bases. CDR3 in amino acids: CASAKGRLETQYF. The CDR3 region has the DNA TGTGCCAGCGCCAAAGGACGGTTAGAGACCCAGTACTTC.

This chain links TRBV27 with TRBJ2-7; possibly TRBD2 for D (6 bases). The CDR3 is 14 amino acids. Germline CDR1 MNHEY, CDR2 SMNVEV (reference sequence). Trimming cost V 4 bases and J 1 base, with 11 bases left between them. CDR3 in amino acids: CASSWTGVSYEQYF. The CDR3, as DNA: TGTGCCAGCAGTTGGACGGGAGTATCCTACGAGCAGTACTTC.

This CDR3 is CASSMEGVDTEAFF. In DNA form, the CDR3 reads TGTGCCAGTAGTATGGAGGGGGTTGACACTGAAGCTTTCTTT. V and J are TRBV19 and TRBJ1-1; maybe TRBD1 (6 bases). Trimming removed 3 bases at V and 3 bases at J, with 11 bases between. CDR3 length equals 14 residues. Germline V gene sequence: CDR1 LNHDA, CDR2 SQIVND (reference sequence).

This clone was seen a handful of times. The CDR3 region has the DNA TGCAGTGCTAGGAAGGGGCCTGAAGCTTTCTTT. This sequence encodes CSARKGPEAFF. The gene calls are TRBV20-1 and TRBJ1-1; possible D gene TRBD1, 5 bases. Germline V gene data show CDR1 as DFQATT and CDR2 as SNEGSKA (reference sequence). Deletions cut 3 bases from V and 6 bases from J, with 8 bases between. The CDR3 contains 11 residues.

V gene TRBV30 combines with J gene TRBJ1-4; unclear D gene. Germline V CDR1 and CDR2: GTSNPN, SVGIG (reference sequence). The CDR3 has 12 residues. Trimming removed 4 bases at V and 1 base at J, with 4 bases between. The CDR3 loop reads CAWTGTNEKLFF. Written as DNA, the CDR3 is TGTGCCTGGACGGGAACTAATGAAAAACTGTTTTTT.

The rearrangement uses TRBV7-9 and TRBJ1-1; D not certain. The V end was cut by 5 bases, the J end by 1 base, with 11 bases between. The CDR3 loop spans 14 amino acids. Per the germline V gene, CDR1 is SEHNR and CDR2 is FQNEAQ (reference sequence). CDR3 in amino acids: CASSPVWTNTEAFF. In nucleotides, the CDR3 is TGTGCCAGCAGCCCAGTTTGGACGAACACTGAAGCTTTCTTT.

The gene calls are TRBV7-9 and TRBJ2-3; D tentatively fits TRBD1 or TRBD2 (5 bases each). Germline V gives CDR1 SEHNR, CDR2 FQNEAQ (reference sequence). The CDR3 loop spans 14 amino acids. V lost 4 bases and J lost 4, with 12 bases in between. For the CDR3, the DNA is TGTGCCAGCAGCTCCGGGACCCTGGCAGATACGCAGTATTTT. Translating it yields CASSSGTLADTQYF.

This clone came up a few times. CDR3 in DNA: TGTGCCAGCATCGCCATCATCTCTGGAAACACCATATATTTT. Its protein product is CASIAIISGNTIYF. The V call is TRBV6-8, the J call TRBJ1-3; D unclear. V was cut by 7 bases and J by 0 bases, with 10 bases left in between. The CDR3 is made up of 14 amino acids. The V gene's germline CDR1 is MNHGY and CDR2 SAAAGT.